The 12 T cell receptor beta chains below come from one sample, sequenced in a study of blood T cells in healthy people across ages. PCR was performed a second time for roughly 7 to 12 cycles using a sample-barcoded 5' primer and a J-beta primer mix. TCRdb passed the 5' RACE reads through MiXCR, listing each CDR3 protein once. The data hold more than 800,000 distinct CDR3 sequences, with 45% observed a single time. Sequencing was done on a sample of blood. These TCRs come from a woman aged 60-75 years in good health.

The chain joins TRBV5-1 to TRBJ2-1; possible D gene TRBD2, 5 bases. The end of the DNA is better explained by TRBJ2-7, so the J call may be wrong. CDR1 is SGHRS, CDR2 YFSETQ, per germline. This CDR3 has 14 residues. The CDR3 protein is CASSATRPYNEQYF. For the CDR3, the DNA is TGCGCCAGCAGTGCAACTAGGCCCTACAATGAGCAGTACTTC.

This clonotype was found a few times. The chain carries TRBV5-1 and TRBJ2-1, with TRBD2 identical over 9 bases. This CDR3 spans 15 amino acids. Unmatched junction bases numbered 8, after V lost 2 bases and J lost 8 bases. Germline CDR1 and CDR2: SGHRS and YFSETQ. The chain's CDR3 is CASSFGGGRVHEQFF. CDR3 bases: TGCGCCAGCAGCTTTGGAGGCGGGAGGGTACATGAGCAGTTCTTC.

CDR3: CASSDGPWGYTF. DNA of the CDR3: TGTGCCAGCAGTGACGGGCCCTGGGGCTACACCTTC. The chain uses TRBV28 and TRBJ1-2; the D is unclear. The V end was cut by 5 bases, the J end by 8 bases, with 12 bases between. Germline-derived CDR1 and CDR2 are MDHEN and SYDVKM. This CDR3 has 12 amino acids.

This clonotype was seen a few times. The chain carries TRBV29-1 and TRBJ2-3; a possible D gene is TRBD1 (6 bases). The V and J ends lost 3 bases and 0 bases respectively, with 16 bases between them. The CDR3 is 16 amino acids. Germline CDR1 is SQVTM and CDR2 is ANQGSEA. The CDR3 is CSVDPDRFASTDTQYF. CDR3 nucleotides: TGCAGCGTTGACCCAGACAGGTTCGCTAGCACAGATACGCAGTATTTT.

The chain is built from TRBV18 and TRBJ2-7; TRBD1 matches at 8 bases. Germline CDR1 and CDR2: KGHSH and LQKENI. This CDR3 contains 12 residues. Trimming took 2 bases from V and 6 from J; bases not matched to a gene: 0. Here the CDR3 DNA reads TGTGCCAGCTCACCAGGACAGGGCGAGCAGTACTTC. Its translation is CASSPGQGEQYF. The full variable domain, its missing parts supplied by reference TRBV18 and TRBJ2-7, is NAGVMQNPRHLVRRRGQEARLRCSPMKGHSHVYWYRQLPEEGLKFMVYLQKENIIDESGMPKERFSAEFPKEGPSILRIQQVVRGDSAAYFCASSPGQGEQYFGPGTRLTVT.

This clonotype was counted at least ten times. The rearrangement uses TRBV29-1 and TRBJ2-3; 10 nucleotides agree with TRBD2. V was pared by 3 bases and J by 3 bases, with 6 bases of the junction left unmatched. The CDR3 is 15 residues long. Looked up from germline, CDR1 is SQVTM and CDR2 is ANQGSEA. The chain's CDR3 is CSVDRASGRTDTQYF. CDR3 nucleotide sequence: TGCAGCGTTGACCGGGCTAGCGGGAGAACAGATACGCAGTATTTT.

This clonotype is classed as medium-sized (0.01 to 0.1%). J is TRBJ1-5 and V is TRBV10-3; D perhaps matches TRBD1 (5 bases). This CDR3 comprises 14 residues. Germline V gives CDR1 ENHRY, CDR2 SYGVKD. Trimming removed 4 bases at V and 7 bases at J, with 14 bases between. The DNA for the CDR3 is TGTGCCATCAGTGGAGGAGGGGAAGACCAGCCCCAGCATTTT. As protein: CAISGGGEDQPQHF.

This clonotype was seen once. CDR3 in amino acids: CASSITSGTKGTQYF. DNA for the CDR3: TGTGCCAGCAGTATTACTAGCGGGACAAAGGGGACCCAGTACTTC. This chain links TRBV27 with TRBJ2-7, with 10 bases identical to TRBD2. The DNA end is more similar to TRBJ2-5, so the J call may be wrong. The CDR3 runs 15 residues. The germline CDR1 and CDR2 sequences are MNHEY and SMNVEV (reference sequence).

The chain combines TRBV6-5 with TRBJ2-1; the match to TRBD2 covers 12 bases. Unmatched junction bases numbered 4, after V lost 4 bases and J lost 6 bases. CDR3 size: 15 residues. Looked up from germline, CDR1 is MNHEY and CDR2 is SVGAGI. CDR3 loop: CASSWTSGTPNEQFF. CDR3 DNA sequence: TGTGCCAGCAGTTGGACTAGCGGGACCCCCAATGAGCAGTTCTTC.

This clonotype occurred many times. CDR3 sequence (DNA): TGTGCCAGCAGCCCAGTGAGGGCAATTAACATTCAGTACTTC. It specifies CASSPVRAINIQYF. The chain employs TRBV7-2 and TRBJ2-4, with D possibly being TRBD2 (5 bases). V was trimmed by 5 bases and J by 7 bases, leaving 15 bases between them. Germline CDR1 is SGHTA and CDR2 is FQGNSA. CDR3 length: 14 residues.

V gene TRBV10-3 combines with J gene TRBJ2-2; the match to TRBD1 covers 8 bases. The trim removed 7 bases at V and 6 bases at J, leaving 13 bases unmatched. Germline loops: CDR1 ENHRY, CDR2 SYGVKD. This CDR3 contains 16 residues. The CDR3 region has the DNA TGTGCCATCACCCACGGGACAGGAGTAGGTCCCGGGGAGCTGTTTTTT. This codes for CAITHGTGVGPGELFF.

This clonotype was counted a few times. This chain joins TRBV2 and TRBJ2-1, with 11 nucleotides matching TRBD2. The germline gives CDR1 SNHLY, CDR2 FYNNEI. Unmatched junction bases numbered 6, after V lost 7 bases and J lost 4 bases. CDR3 length: 15 amino acids. As DNA, the CDR3 is TGTGCCAGCACTGCGGGACTAGCGGCTTACAATGAGCAGTTCTTC. This sequence encodes CASTAGLAAYNEQFF.